Included here is one TCR beta chain sequence, with context. Its antigen remains unidentified. At the DNA level, this CDR3 is encoded by other sequences in the same sample as well. This specimen comes from a study of shared clonotypes between healthy human individuals. The authors distributed each subset's genomic DNA evenly over several immunoSEQ plates. Replicate sorted-subset PCRs were loaded with approximately 200 ng DNA, roughly 33,000 T cell genomes. Clones were sequenced by immunoSEQ multiplex PCR, and TCRdb holds only the in-frame ones, with some missing. The sample lists 2 million to 2.5 million clones; about nine tenths were seen once. CDR1 SGHVS and CDR2 FQNEAQ come from the germline V gene. The CDR3 length is 15 residues. V lost 3 bases and J lost 4; bases outside the gene matches: 4. Study findings and constraints: Unshared clonotypes carried lower generation probabilities than those common to all four donors. An effect of sequencing depth on clonotype sharing among donors was expected.

The receptor's source is a young man in good health. Some clones in this sample may be carry-over from other donors' samples. J is TRBJ2-1 and V is TRBV7-8; 9 nucleotides match TRBD2. Sequencing used naive CD4+ T cells from PBMCs. Noted subset: CD45RA+ positively selected. The CDR3 DNA sequence: TGTGCCAGCAGCTTGACTAGCGGCCCATACAATGAGCAGTTCTTC. Residues: CASSLTSGPYNEQFF.